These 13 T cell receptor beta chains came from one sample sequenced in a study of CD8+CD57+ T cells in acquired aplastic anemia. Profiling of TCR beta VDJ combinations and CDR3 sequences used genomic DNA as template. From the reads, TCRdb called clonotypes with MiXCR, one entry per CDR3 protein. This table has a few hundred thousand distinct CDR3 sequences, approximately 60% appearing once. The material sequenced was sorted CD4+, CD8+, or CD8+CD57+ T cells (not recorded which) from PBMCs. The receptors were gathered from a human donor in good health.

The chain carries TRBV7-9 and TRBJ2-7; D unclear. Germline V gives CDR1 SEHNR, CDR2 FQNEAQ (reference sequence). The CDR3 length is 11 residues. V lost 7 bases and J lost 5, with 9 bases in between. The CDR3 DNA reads TGTGCCAGCACCTCGTTTGACGAGCAGTACTTC. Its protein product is CASTSFDEQYF.

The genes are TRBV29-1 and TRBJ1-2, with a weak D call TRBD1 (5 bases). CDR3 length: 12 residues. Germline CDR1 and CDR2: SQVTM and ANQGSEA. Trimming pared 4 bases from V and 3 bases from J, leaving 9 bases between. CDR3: CSVGGGDYGYTF. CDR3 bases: TGCAGCGTTGGCGGGGGAGACTATGGCTACACCTTC. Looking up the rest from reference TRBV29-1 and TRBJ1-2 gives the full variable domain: SAVISQKPSRDICQRGTSLTIQCQVDSQVTMMFWYRQQPGQSLTLIATANQGSEATYESGFVIDKFPISRPNLTFSTLTVSNMSPEDSSIYLCSVGGGDYGYTFGSGTRLTVV.

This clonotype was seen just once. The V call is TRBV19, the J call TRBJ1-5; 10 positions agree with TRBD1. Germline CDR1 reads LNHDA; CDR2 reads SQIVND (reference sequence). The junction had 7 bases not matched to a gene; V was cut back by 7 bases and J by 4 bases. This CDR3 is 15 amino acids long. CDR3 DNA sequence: TGTGCCAGTAAAGGGGACAGGGGCGTTAATCAGCCCCAGCATTTT. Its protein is CASKGDRGVNQPQHF.

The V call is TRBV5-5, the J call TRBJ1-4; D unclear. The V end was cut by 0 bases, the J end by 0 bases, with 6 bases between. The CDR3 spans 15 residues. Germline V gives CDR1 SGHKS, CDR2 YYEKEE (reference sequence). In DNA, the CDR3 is TGTGCCAGCAGCTTGGGAGACTCAACTAATGAAAAACTGTTTTTT. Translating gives CASSLGDSTNEKLFF.

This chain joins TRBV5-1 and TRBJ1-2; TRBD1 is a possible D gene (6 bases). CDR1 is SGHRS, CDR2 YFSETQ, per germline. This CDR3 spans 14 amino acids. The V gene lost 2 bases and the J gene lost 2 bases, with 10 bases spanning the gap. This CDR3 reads CASSFTGSNYGYTF. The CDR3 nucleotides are TGCGCCAGCAGCTTTACAGGGTCGAACTATGGCTACACCTTC.

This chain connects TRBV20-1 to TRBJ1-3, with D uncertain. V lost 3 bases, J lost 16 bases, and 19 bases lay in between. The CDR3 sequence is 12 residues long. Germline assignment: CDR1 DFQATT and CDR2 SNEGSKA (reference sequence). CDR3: CSASADGPVVYF. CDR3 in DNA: TGCAGTGCTAGCGCAGACGGTCCAGTGGTGTATTTT.

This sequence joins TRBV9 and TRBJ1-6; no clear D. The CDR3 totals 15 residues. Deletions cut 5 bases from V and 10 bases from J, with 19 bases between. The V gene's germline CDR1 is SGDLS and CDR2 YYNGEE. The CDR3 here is CASSPVGSFNSPLHF. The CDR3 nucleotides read TGTGCCAGCAGTCCCGTTGGTTCATTTAACTCACCCCTCCACTTT.

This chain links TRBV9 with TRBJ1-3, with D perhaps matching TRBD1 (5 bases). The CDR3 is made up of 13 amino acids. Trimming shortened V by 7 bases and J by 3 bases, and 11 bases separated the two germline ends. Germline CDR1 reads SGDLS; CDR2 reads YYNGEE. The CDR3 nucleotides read TGTGCCAGCGGGACGGAAAGTGGAAACACCATATATTTT. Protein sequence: CASGTESGNTIYF. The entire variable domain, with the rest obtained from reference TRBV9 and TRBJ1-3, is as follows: DSGVTQTPKHLITATGQRVTLRCSPRSGDLSVYWYQQSLDQGLQFLIQYYNGEERAKGNILERFSAQQFPDLHSELNLSSLELGDSALYFCASGTESGNTIYFGEGSWLTVV.

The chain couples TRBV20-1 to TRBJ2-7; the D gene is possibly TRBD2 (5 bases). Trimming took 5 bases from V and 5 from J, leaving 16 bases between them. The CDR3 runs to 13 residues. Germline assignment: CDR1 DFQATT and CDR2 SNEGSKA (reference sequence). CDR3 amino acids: CSARRLGGDEQYF. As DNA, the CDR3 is TGCAGTGCTCGCCGGCTCGGAGGAGACGAGCAGTACTTC.

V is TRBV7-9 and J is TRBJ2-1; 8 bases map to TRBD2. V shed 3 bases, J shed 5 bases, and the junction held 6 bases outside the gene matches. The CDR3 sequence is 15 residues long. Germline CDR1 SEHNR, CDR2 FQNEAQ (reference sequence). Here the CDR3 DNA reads TGTGCCAGCAGCTTCGGACTAGCCGAACACAATGAGCAGTTCTTC. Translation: CASSFGLAEHNEQFF. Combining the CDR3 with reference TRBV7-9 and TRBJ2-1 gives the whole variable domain DTGVSQNPRHKITKRGQNVTFRCDPISEHNRLYWYRQTLGQGPEFLTYFQNEAQLEKSRLLSDRFSAERPKGSFSTLEIQRTEQGDSAMYLCASSFGLAEHNEQFFGPGTRLTVL.

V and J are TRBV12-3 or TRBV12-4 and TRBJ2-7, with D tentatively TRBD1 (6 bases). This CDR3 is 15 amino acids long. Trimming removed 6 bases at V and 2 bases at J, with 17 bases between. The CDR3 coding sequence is TGTGCCAGCAGAAAGACCGGACAGATAGCCTACGAGCAGTACTTC. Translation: CASRKTGQIAYEQYF.

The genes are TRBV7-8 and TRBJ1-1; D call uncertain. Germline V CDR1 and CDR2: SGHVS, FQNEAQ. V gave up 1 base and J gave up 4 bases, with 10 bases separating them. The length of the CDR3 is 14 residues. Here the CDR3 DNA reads TGTGCCAGCAGCTTAGTTAGGTCCAGCACTGAAGCTTTCTTT. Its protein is CASSLVRSSTEAFF. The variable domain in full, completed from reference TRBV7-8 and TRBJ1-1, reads GAGVSQSPRYKVAKRGQDVALRCDPISGHVSLFWYQQALGQGPEFLTYFQNEAQLDKSGLPSDRFFAERPEGSVSTLKIQRTQQEDSAVYLCASSLVRSSTEAFFGQGTRLTVV.

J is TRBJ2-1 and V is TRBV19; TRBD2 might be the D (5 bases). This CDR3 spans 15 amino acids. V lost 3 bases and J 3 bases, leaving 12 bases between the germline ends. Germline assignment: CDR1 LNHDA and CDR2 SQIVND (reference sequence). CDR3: CASSIPRGVYNEQFF. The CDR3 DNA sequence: TGTGCCAGTAGTATCCCCCGGGGAGTCTACAATGAGCAGTTCTTC.